This T cell receptor (beta chain) was recorded in a study of PD-1 blockade in mismatch repair-deficient tumors. Comment on this clone: What it binds is unknown.

Study results and limitations: After pembrolizumab, tumor-resident clones rose rapidly, then generally contracted before radiologic responses.

TCRdb's copy holds only in-frame clones and misses some; the assay was immunoSEQ multiplex PCR. The sample lists several thousand clones; over 75% were seen once. Documented time point: approximately 10-day in vitro stimulation with candidate mutation-associated neoantigen peptide 1. Three pembrolizumab responders had their TCRs sequenced. Cells were stimulated 10 to 11 days with each of seven ELISpot-reactive neoantigens. The CDR3 contains 14 residues. From germline, CDR1 is SNHLY and CDR2 FYNNEI. V was trimmed by 3 bases and J by 1 base, leaving 8 bases between them. The receptor was derived from an adult with mismatch repair-deficient cancer. The sample here was cells cultured in vitro, taken from a patient treated with pembrolizumab. The chain carries TRBV2 and TRBJ2-3; unclear D gene. For the CDR3, the DNA is TGTGCCAGCAGTGAGGTCAGCCGCACAGATACGCAGTATTTT. It translates to CASSEVSRTDTQYF.